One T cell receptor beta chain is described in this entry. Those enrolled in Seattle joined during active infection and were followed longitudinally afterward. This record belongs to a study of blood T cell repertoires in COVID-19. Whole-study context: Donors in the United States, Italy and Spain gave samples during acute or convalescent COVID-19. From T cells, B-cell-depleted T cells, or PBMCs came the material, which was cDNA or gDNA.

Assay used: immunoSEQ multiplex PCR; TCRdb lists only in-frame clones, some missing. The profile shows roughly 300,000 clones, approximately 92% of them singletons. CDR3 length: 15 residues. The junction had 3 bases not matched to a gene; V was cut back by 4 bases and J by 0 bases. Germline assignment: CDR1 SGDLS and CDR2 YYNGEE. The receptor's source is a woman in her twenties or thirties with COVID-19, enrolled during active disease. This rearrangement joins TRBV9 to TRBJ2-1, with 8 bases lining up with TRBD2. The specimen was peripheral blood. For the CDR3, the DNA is TGTGCCAGCAGCCCAGGACTAGCCTCCTACAATGAGCAGTTCTTC. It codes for CASSPGLASYNEQFF.